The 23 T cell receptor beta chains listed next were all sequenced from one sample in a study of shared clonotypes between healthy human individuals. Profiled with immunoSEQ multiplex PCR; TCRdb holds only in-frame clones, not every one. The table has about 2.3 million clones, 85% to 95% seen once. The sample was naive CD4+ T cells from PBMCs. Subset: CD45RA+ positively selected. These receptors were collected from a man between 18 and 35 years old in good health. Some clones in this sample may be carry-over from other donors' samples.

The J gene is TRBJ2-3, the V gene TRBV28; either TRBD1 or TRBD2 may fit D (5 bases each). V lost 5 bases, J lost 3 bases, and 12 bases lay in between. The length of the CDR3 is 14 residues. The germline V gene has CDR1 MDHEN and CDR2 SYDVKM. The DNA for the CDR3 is TGTGCCAGCAGTCCCGGGGCGGTGACAGATACGCAGTATTTT. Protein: CASSPGAVTDTQYF.

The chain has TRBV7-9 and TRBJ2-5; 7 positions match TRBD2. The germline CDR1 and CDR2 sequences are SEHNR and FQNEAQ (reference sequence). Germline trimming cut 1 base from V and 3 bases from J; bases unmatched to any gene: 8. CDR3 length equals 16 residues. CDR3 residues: CASSLGLSSGEETQYF. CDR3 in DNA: TGTGCCAGCAGCTTAGGTTTGTCTAGCGGAGAAGAGACCCAGTACTTC.

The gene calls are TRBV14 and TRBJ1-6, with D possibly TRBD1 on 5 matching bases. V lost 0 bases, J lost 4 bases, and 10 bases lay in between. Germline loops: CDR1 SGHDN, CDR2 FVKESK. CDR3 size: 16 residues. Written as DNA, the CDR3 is TGTGCCAGCAGCCAAGATGGGGGGAATTATAATTCACCCCTCCACTTT. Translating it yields CASSQDGGNYNSPLHF. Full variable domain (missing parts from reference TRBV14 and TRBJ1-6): EAGVTQFPSHSVIEKGQTVTLRCDPISGHDNLYWYRRVMGKEIKFLLHFVKESKQDESGMPNNRFLAERTGGTYSTLKVQPAELEDSGVYFCASSQDGGNYNSPLHFGNGTRLTVT.

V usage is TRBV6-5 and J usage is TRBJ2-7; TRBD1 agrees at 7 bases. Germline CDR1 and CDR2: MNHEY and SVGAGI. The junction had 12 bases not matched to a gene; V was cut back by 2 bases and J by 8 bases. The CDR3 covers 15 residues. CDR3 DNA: TGTGCCAGCAGTTACGAAGGACAGGCCCCCGGGAAGCAGTACTTC. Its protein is CASSYEGQAPGKQYF.

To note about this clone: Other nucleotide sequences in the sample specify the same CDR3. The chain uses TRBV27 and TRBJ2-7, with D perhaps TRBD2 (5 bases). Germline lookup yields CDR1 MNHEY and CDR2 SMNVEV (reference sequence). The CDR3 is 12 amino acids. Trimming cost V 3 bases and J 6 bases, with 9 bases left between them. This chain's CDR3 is CASSFLAGEQYF. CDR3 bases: TGTGCCAGCAGTTTCCTAGCAGGCGAGCAGTACTTC.

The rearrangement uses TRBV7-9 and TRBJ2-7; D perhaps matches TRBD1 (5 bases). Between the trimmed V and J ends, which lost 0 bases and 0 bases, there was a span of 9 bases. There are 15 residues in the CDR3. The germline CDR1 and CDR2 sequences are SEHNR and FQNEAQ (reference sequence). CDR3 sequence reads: CASSLAGALSYEQYF. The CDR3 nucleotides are TGTGCCAGCAGCTTAGCTGGGGCACTCTCCTACGAGCAGTACTTC.

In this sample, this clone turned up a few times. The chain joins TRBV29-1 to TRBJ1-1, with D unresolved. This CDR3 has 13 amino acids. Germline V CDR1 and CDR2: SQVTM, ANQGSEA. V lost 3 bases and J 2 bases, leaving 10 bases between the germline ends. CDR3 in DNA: TGCAGCGTTGACCGGGAGCCCAACACTGAAGCTTTCTTT. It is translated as CSVDREPNTEAFF.

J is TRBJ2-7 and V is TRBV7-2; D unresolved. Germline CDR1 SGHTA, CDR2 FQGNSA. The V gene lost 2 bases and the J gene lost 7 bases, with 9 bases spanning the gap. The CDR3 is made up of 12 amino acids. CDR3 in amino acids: CASSLSLGEQYF. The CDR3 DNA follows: TGTGCCAGCAGCTTATCCCTGGGTGAGCAGTACTTC.

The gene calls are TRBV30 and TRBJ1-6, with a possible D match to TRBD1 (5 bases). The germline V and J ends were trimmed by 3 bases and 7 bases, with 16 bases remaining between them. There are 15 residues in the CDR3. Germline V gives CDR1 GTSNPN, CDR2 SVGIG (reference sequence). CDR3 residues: CAWRQTVGGNSPLHF. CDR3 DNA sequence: TGTGCCTGGAGGCAGACAGTTGGCGGGAATTCACCCCTCCACTTT.

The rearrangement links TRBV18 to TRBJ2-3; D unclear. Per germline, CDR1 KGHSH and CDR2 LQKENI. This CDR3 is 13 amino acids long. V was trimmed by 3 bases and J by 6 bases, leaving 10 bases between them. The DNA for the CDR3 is TGTGCCAGCTCACCCCGCTTATTTGATACGCAGTATTTT. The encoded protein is CASSPRLFDTQYF.

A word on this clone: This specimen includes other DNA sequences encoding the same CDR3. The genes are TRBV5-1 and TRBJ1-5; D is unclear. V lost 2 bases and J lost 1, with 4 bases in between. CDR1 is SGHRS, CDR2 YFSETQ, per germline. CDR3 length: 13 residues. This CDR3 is CASSFGSNQPQHF. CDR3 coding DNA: TGCGCCAGCAGCTTCGGAAGCAATCAGCCCCAGCATTTT.

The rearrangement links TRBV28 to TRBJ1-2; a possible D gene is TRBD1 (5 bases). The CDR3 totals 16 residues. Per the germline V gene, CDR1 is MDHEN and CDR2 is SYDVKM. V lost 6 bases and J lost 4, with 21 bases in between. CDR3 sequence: CASRTAGDRRFYGYTF. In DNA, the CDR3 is TGTGCCAGCAGAACGGCCGGGGACCGGAGATTCTATGGCTACACCTTC.

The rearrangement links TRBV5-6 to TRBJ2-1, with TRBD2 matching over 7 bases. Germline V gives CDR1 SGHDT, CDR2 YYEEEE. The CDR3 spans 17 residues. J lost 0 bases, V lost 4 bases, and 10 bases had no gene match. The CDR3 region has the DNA TGTGCCAGCAGCGACTTGGGGGAGGGCCCCTCCTACAATGAGCAGTTCTTC. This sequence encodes CASSDLGEGPSYNEQFF.

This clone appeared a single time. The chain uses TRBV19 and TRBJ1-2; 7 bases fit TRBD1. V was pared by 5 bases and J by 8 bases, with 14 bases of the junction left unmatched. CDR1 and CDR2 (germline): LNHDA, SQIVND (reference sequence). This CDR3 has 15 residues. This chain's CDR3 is CASSFPHSGQAGYTF. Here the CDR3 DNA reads TGTGCCAGTAGTTTCCCGCACTCAGGACAGGCCGGCTACACCTTC.

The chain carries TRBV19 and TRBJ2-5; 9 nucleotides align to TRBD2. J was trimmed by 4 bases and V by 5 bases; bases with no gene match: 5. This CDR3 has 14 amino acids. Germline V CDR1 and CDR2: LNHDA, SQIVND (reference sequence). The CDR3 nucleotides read TGTGCCAGTAGTTCAGCGGGAGGAGGAGAGACCCAGTACTTC. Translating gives CASSSAGGGETQYF.

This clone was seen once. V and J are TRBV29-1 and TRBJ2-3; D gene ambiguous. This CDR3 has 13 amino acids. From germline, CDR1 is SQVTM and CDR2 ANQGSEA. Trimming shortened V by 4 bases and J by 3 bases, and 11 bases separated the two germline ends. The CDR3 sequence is CSVGAQLTDTQYF. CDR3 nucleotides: TGCAGCGTTGGGGCCCAACTGACAGATACGCAGTATTTT.

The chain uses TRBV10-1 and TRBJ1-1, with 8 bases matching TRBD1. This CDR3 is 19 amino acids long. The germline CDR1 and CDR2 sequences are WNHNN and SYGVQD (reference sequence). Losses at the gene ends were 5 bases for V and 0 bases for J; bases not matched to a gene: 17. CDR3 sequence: CASSPLAFTGGGLNTEAFF. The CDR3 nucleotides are TGCGCCAGCAGTCCCTTGGCCTTTACAGGGGGTGGGCTGAACACTGAAGCTTTCTTT.

CDR3 region: CASSPTSGLPGELFF. DNA of the CDR3: TGTGCCAGCAGCCCCACGTCAGGGTTACCCGGGGAGCTGTTTTTT. The gene calls are TRBV7-3 and TRBJ2-2, with a tentative D call TRBD1 (5 bases). Germline V gives CDR1 SGHTA, CDR2 FQGTGA. V was clipped by 5 bases and J by 6 bases, with 16 bases between them. The CDR3 consists of 15 residues. The whole variable domain, filled in from reference TRBV7-3 and TRBJ2-2, reads GAGVSQTPSNKVTEKGKYVELRCDPISGHTALYWYRQSLGQGPEFLIYFQGTGAADDSGLPNDRFFAVRPEGSVSTLKIQRTERGDSAVYLCASSPTSGLPGELFFGEGSRLTVL.

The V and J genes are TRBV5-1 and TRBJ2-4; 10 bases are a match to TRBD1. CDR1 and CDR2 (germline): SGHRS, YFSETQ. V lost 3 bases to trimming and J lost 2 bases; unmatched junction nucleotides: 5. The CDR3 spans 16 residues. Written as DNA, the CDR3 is TGCGCCAGCAGCTCCCGGACAGGGGGACCCAAAAACATTCAGTACTTC. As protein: CASSSRTGGPKNIQYF.

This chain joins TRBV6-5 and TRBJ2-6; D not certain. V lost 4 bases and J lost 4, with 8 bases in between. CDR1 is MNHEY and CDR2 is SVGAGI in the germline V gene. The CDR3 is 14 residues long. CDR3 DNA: TGTGCCAGCAGTTTTTCCCGCGGGGCCAACGTCCTGACTTTC. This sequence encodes CASSFSRGANVLTF.

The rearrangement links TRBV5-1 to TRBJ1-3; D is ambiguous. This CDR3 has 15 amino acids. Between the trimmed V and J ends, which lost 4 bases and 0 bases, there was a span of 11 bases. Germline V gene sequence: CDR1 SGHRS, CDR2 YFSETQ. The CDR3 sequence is CASSTHTRSGNTIYF. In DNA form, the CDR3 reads TGCGCCAGCAGCACCCACACCCGCTCTGGAAACACCATATATTTT.

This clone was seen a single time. This chain's CDR3 is CASSPAEGRYNEQFF. In DNA form, the CDR3 reads TGTGCCAGCAGCCCGGCCGAGGGTCGGTACAATGAGCAGTTCTTC. The chain has TRBV7-8 and TRBJ2-1; D may be TRBD2 (5 bases). Germline values: CDR1 SGHVS, CDR2 FQNEAQ. The V end was cut by 5 bases, the J end by 4 bases, with 15 bases between. This CDR3 has 15 residues.

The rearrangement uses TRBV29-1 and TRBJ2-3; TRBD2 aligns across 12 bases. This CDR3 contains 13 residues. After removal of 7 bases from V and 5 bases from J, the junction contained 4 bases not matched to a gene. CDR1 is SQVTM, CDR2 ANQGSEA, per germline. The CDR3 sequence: CSAGLAGQDTQYF. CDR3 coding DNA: TGCAGCGCAGGACTAGCGGGACAAGATACGCAGTATTTT.